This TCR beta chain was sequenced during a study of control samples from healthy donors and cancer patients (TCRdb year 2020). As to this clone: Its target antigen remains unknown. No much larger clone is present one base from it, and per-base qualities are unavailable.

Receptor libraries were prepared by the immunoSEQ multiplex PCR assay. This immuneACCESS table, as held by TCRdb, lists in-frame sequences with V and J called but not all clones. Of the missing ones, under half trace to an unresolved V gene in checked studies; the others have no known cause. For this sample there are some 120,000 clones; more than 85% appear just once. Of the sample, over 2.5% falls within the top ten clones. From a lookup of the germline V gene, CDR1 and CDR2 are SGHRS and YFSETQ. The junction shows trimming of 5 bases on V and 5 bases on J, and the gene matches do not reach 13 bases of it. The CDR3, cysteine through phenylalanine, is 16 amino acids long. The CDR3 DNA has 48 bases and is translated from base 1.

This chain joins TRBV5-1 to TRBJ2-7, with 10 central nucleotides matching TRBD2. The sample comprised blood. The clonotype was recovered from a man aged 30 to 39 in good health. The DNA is TGCGCCAGCAGGCCAGCTTCCGGGACTAGCGTCCACGAGCAGTACTTC. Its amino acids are CASRPASGTSVHEQYF.